This is a list of T cell receptor beta chains from one sample in a study of blood T cell repertoires in COVID-19. The assay was immunoSEQ multiplex PCR, and TCRdb's table has in-frame clones only and misses some. The sample contains under 150,000 clones, roughly 79% of which appear only once. The sample comprised peripheral blood. These receptors were taken from a human donor with acute or convalescent COVID-19. The donor label of this sample is uncertain. Each CDR3 is given with its conserved first and last residue. The size entry is marked missing in some rows and otherwise reads once, few, many or a size class.

v_call: TRBV12-5; clone_size: .; cdr3_aa: CASGSGTGGSYNEQFF
v_call: TRBV5-1; clone_size: .; cdr3_aa: CASSTTGVNTEAFF
v_call: TRBV3-1/TRBV3-2; clone_size: once; cdr3_aa: CASSQDDWAGVSPLHF
v_call: TRBV19; clone_size: .; cdr3_aa: CASSSGGAGDDTQYF
v_call: TRBV6-4; clone_size: .; cdr3_aa: CAMSWGMGYTF
v_call: TRBV4-1; clone_size: .; cdr3_aa: CASSQGSGNEQFF
v_call: TRBV12-3/TRBV12-4; clone_size: .; cdr3_aa: CASCRGNQPQHF
v_call: TRBV19; clone_size: .; cdr3_aa: CASSLASQPQHF
v_call: TRBV2; clone_size: .; cdr3_aa: CASSDGGPSSNQPQHF
v_call: TRBV9; clone_size: .; cdr3_aa: CASSVAGGTYNEQFF
v_call: TRBV5-4; clone_size: .; cdr3_aa: CASSSGQGLPNGYTF
v_call: TRBV27; clone_size: .; cdr3_aa: CASSLGPSTDTQYF
v_call: TRBV6-5; clone_size: few; cdr3_aa: CASSYGATNEKLFF
v_call: TRBV2; clone_size: .; cdr3_aa: CASSLQGVAEAFF
v_call: TRBV6-1; clone_size: .; cdr3_aa: CASSLQGSKQYF
v_call: TRBV7-8; clone_size: .; cdr3_aa: CASSSGLAGGFGLDTQYF
v_call: TRBV7-2; clone_size: once; cdr3_aa: CASSRPGNYGYTF
v_call: TRBV4-1; clone_size: .; cdr3_aa: CASSQGEGADYGYTF
v_call: TRBV27; clone_size: .; cdr3_aa: CASSLGQPPDTQYF
v_call: TRBV5-4; clone_size: .; cdr3_aa: CASSLDSVANYGYTF
v_call: TRBV29-1; clone_size: .; cdr3_aa: CSSGKVRGAGTEAFF
v_call: TRBV11-2; clone_size: .; cdr3_aa: CASRRDRGRNSPLHF
v_call: TRBV9; clone_size: once; cdr3_aa: CASSSRTGLGYGYTF
v_call: TRBV5-4; clone_size: few; cdr3_aa: CASGRQGAGGELFF
v_call: TRBV7-6; clone_size: few; cdr3_aa: CASSQGGIDGRPQHF
v_call: TRBV19; clone_size: .; cdr3_aa: CASSGQTNEKLFF
v_call: TRBV11-2; clone_size: .; cdr3_aa: CASSLVQYQETQYF
v_call: TRBV27; clone_size: .; cdr3_aa: CASSSTGSSYNSPLHF
v_call: TRBV13; clone_size: .; cdr3_aa: CASSLGGADTQYF
v_call: TRBV7-8; clone_size: once; cdr3_aa: CASSLGGTGTYGYTF
v_call: TRBV28; clone_size: .; cdr3_aa: CASTSTARDRGWIFGKLFF
v_call: TRBV19; clone_size: .; cdr3_aa: CASSRNSKNTGELFF
v_call: TRBV12-3/TRBV12-4; clone_size: .; cdr3_aa: CASLGQPYGYTF